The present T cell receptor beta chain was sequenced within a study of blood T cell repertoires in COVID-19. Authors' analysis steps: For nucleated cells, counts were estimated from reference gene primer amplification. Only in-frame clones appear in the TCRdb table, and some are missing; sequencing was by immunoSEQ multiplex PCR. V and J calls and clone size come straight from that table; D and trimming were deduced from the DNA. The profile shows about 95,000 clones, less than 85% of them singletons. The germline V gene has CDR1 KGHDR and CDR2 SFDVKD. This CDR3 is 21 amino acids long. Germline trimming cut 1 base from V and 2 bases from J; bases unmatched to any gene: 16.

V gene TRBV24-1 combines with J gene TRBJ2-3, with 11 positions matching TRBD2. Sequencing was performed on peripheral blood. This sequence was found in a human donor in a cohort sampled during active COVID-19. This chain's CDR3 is CATSDLGSGGPGLAATDTQYF. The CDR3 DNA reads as TGTGCCACCAGTGATTTAGGGAGCGGGGGCCCGGGACTAGCGGCCACAGATACGCAGTATTTT.